The clone carrying this TCR beta chain appeared many times. A single record per CDR3 protein comes from TCRdb applying MiXCR to the RT-PCR reads. Of around 700,000 distinct CDR3 sequences detected, 13% to 15% appear once; the ten largest clones hold 3.6%. The CDR3 is 15 amino acids. J lost 3 bases, V lost 3 bases, and 7 bases had no gene match. CDR1 is KGHSH and CDR2 is LQKENI in the germline V gene. This receptor was obtained from a female donor in good health, serving as a healthy control. The sequencing input was memory CD4+ T cells from blood. This chain joins TRBV18 and TRBJ2-7; 8 nucleotides match TRBD1. The CDR3 loop reads CASSPSQGASYEQYF. The CDR3 DNA sequence: TGTGCCAGCTCACCCTCCCAGGGGGCGAGCTACGAGCAGTACTTC.